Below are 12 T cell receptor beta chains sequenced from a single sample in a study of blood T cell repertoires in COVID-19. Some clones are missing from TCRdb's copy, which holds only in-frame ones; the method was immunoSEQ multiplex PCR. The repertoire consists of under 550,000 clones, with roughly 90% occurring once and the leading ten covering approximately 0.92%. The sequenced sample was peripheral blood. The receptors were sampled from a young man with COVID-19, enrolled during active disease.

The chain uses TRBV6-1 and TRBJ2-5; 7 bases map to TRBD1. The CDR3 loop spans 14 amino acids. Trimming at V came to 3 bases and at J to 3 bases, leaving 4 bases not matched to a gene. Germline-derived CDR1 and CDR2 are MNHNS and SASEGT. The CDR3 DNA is TGTGCCAGCAGTGACCCAGACAGGGAAGAGACCCAGTACTTC. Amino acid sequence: CASSDPDREETQYF.

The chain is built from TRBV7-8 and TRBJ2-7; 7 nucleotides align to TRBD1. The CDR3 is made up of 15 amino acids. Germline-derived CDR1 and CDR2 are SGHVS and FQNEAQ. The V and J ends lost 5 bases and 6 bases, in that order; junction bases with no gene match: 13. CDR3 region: CASSPRQGFYAEQYF. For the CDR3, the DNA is TGTGCCAGCAGCCCCAGACAGGGTTTCTACGCCGAGCAGTACTTC.

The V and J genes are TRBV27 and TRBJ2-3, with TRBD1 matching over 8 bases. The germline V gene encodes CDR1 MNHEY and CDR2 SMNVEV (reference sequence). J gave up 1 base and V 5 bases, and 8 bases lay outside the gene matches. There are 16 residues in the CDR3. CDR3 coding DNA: TGTGCCAGCAGTAACCGGGACAGGATGGGCACAGATACGCAGTATTTT. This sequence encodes CASSNRDRMGTDTQYF.

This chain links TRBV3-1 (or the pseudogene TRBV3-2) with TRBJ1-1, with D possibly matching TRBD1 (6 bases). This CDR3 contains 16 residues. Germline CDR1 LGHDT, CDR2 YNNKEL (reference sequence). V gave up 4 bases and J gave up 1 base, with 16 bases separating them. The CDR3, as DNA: TGTGCCAGCAGCCCCCGTGGGAGGGGGAGGAACACTGAAGCTTTCTTT. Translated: CASSPRGRGRNTEAFF.

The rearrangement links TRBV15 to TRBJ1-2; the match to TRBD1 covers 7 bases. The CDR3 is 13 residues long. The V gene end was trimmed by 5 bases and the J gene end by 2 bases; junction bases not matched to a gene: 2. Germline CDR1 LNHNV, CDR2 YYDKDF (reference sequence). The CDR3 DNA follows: TGTGCCACCAGCCCGACAGGGAACTATGGCTACACCTTC. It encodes CATSPTGNYGYTF.

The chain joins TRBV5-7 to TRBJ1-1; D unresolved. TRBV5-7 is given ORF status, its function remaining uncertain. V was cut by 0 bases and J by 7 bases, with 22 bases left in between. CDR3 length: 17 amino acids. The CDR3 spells CASSLAESRPLTGEAFF. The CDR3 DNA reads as TGTGCCAGCAGCTTGGCCGAGTCCAGACCCTTGACGGGTGAAGCTTTCTTT.

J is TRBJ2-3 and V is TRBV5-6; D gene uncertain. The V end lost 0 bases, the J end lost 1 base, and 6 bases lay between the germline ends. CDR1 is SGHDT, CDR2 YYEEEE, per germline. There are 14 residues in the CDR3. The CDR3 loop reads CASSLAARTDTQYF. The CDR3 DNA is TGTGCCAGCAGCTTGGCAGCGCGCACAGATACGCAGTATTTT.

This CDR3 reads CASSTGTGSTDTQYF. The CDR3 DNA follows: TGTGCCAGCTCCACCGGGACAGGGAGCACAGATACGCAGTATTTT. The V call is TRBV18, the J call TRBJ2-3; 9 bases match TRBD1. Losses at the gene ends were 6 bases for V and 0 bases for J; bases not matched to a gene: 4. This CDR3 region has 15 residues. Germline-derived CDR1 and CDR2 are KGHSH and LQKENI.

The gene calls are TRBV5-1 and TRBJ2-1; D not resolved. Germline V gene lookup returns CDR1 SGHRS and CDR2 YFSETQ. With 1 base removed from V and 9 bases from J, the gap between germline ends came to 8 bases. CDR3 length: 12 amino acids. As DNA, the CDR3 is TGCGCCAGCAGCTTGAGGCGGAGTGAGCAGTTCTTC. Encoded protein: CASSLRRSEQFF.

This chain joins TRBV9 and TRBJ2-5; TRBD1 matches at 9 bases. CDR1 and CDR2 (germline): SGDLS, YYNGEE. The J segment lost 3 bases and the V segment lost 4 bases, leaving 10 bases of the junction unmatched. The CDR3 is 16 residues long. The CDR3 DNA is TGTGCCAGCAGCACCCATACCCGGACAGGGGAAGAGACCCAGTACTTC. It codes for CASSTHTRTGEETQYF.

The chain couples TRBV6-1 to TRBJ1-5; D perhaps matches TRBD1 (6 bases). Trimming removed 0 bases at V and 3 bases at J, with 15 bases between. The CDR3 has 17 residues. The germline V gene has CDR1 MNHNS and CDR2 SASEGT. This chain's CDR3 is CASSEARTGRTNQPQHF. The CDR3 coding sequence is TGTGCCAGCAGTGAAGCCAGAACAGGGCGCACCAATCAGCCCCAGCATTTT.

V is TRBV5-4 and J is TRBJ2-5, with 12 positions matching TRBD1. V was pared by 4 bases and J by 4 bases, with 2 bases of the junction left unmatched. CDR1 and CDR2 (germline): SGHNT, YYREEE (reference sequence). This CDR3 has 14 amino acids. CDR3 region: CASSRDRGRETQYF. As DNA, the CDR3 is TGTGCCAGCAGCCGGGACAGGGGGCGAGAGACCCAGTACTTC.